This T cell receptor (beta chain) was identified in a study of blood T cell repertoires in COVID-19. Clones were sequenced by immunoSEQ multiplex PCR, and TCRdb holds only the in-frame ones, with some missing. The sample records some 490,000 clones, approximately 85% being singletons. V lost 3 bases to trimming and J lost 1 base; unmatched junction nucleotides: 4. CDR1 ENHRY and CDR2 SYGVKD come from the germline V gene. This CDR3 has 15 amino acids. About this clone itself: Other DNA sequences in the same sample also yield this CDR3.

Sample: peripheral blood. The chain has TRBV10-3 and TRBJ2-3; TRBD2 aligns across 7 bases. The source of this sequence is a human donor in a cohort sampled during active COVID-19. DNA of the CDR3: TGTGCCATCAGTGAATGGGGAGGGGGCACAGATACGCAGTATTTT. This encodes CAISEWGGGTDTQYF.